This entry lists 30 T cell receptor beta chains sequenced from one sample in a study of T cell responses to AZD1222 COVID-19 vaccine. The method was immunoSEQ multiplex PCR; TCRdb's version includes in-frame clones alone and lacks a portion of them. The table records approximately 110,000 clones, roughly 85% of them present only once. The sequences come from peripheral blood, collected 28 days after the second AZD1222 dose. The origin of the receptors is an adult who received the AZD1222 COVID-19 vaccine.

This clone was seen a single time. This chain uses TRBV3-1 (or the pseudogene TRBV3-2) with TRBJ1-3; D unclear. This CDR3 spans 16 amino acids. The V and J ends lost 2 bases and 0 bases respectively, with 11 bases between them. Germline assignment: CDR1 LGHDT and CDR2 YNNKEL (reference sequence). The CDR3 nucleotides are TGTGCCAGCAGCCAACTAACGGACTTCTCTGGAAACACCATATATTTT. Translating gives CASSQLTDFSGNTIYF.

The chain combines TRBV2 with TRBJ1-5; D is unresolved. From germline, CDR1 is SNHLY and CDR2 FYNNEI. CDR3 length: 15 amino acids. The V end lost 5 bases, the J end lost 3 bases, and 14 bases lay between the germline ends. CDR3 protein: CASSLKTRINQPQHF. CDR3 in DNA: TGTGCCAGCAGTTTGAAGACCAGAATCAATCAGCCCCAGCATTTT.

The chain links TRBV6-5 to TRBJ2-5, with 10 nucleotides matching TRBD2. Germline-derived CDR1 and CDR2 are MNHEY and SVGAGI. This CDR3 has 15 residues. Losses at the gene ends were 6 bases for V and 2 bases for J; bases not matched to a gene: 6. CDR3 region: CASRLELAGQETQYF. CDR3 coding DNA: TGTGCCAGCAGGCTAGAACTAGCGGGACAAGAGACCCAGTACTTC.

The chain employs TRBV11-2 and TRBJ1-1; D possibly corresponds to TRBD1 (6 bases). CDR1 SGHAT and CDR2 FQNNGV come from the germline V gene. V gave up 3 bases and J gave up 7 bases, with 12 bases separating them. This CDR3 has 13 residues. The CDR3 bases are TGTGCCAGCAGCTTTCTCTCGGACAGTGAAGCTTTCTTT. This codes for CASSFLSDSEAFF.

This clone was detected a few times. The chain is built from TRBV28 and TRBJ2-7; D unclear. The V and J ends lost 2 bases and 4 bases respectively, with 12 bases between them. CDR1 and CDR2 (germline): MDHEN, SYDVKM. This CDR3 spans 14 amino acids. CDR3 sequence: CASSLQPPIYEQYF. CDR3 in DNA: TGTGCCAGCAGTTTACAACCCCCTATTTACGAGCAGTACTTC.

The chain joins TRBV12-5 to TRBJ2-2, with 7 bases lining up with TRBD1. J was trimmed by 5 bases and V by 0 bases; bases with no gene match: 12. The CDR3 has 18 residues. Germline V gene data show CDR1 as LGHNT and CDR2 as FRNRAP. CDR3 DNA sequence: TGTGCTAGTGGTTTGGTACTTGGCAGGGGGAGAGGTACCGGGGAGCTGTTTTTT. Its protein product is CASGLVLGRGRGTGELFF.

The chain joins TRBV28 to TRBJ2-2; D uncertain. Germline V gene data show CDR1 as MDHEN and CDR2 as SYDVKM. This CDR3 contains 16 residues. Trimming removed 1 base from V and 0 bases from J, with 9 bases in between. The CDR3 region has the DNA TGTGCCAGCAGTTTATCTGGCTTTGCGAACACCGGGGAGCTGTTTTTT. This sequence encodes CASSLSGFANTGELFF.

The gene calls are TRBV5-4 and TRBJ2-3; TRBD2 is a possible D gene (5 bases). V lost 1 base and J lost 1, with 10 bases in between. The CDR3 runs to 15 residues. In germline, CDR1 is SGHNT, CDR2 YYREEE (reference sequence). The CDR3 sequence is CASSLSNSGTDTQYF. The CDR3 nucleotides read TGTGCCAGCAGCTTGTCGAATAGCGGCACAGATACGCAGTATTTT.

This clone was found a few times. This chain uses TRBV27 with TRBJ1-1; the D is unclear. V was pared by 4 bases and J by 8 bases, with 11 bases between. From germline, CDR1 is MNHEY and CDR2 SMNVEV (reference sequence). The CDR3 is 12 amino acids. The DNA of the CDR3 is TGTGCCAGCAGTTCGAGAACCCAGGAAGCTTTCTTT. Amino acid sequence: CASSSRTQEAFF.

The gene calls are TRBV18 and TRBJ2-3, with a possible D match to TRBD1 (6 bases). Germline V gene lookup returns CDR1 KGHSH and CDR2 LQKENI. Trimming shortened V by 1 base and J by 0 bases, and 8 bases separated the two germline ends. The CDR3 runs 15 residues. The CDR3 region has the DNA TGTGCCAGCTCACCACGGCAGGGGAGCACAGATACGCAGTATTTT. Amino acid sequence: CASSPRQGSTDTQYF.

The chain is built from TRBV14 and TRBJ2-7; TRBD2 matches 9 bases. The CDR3 is 16 amino acids. CDR1 is SGHDN and CDR2 is FVKESK in the germline V gene. V lost 0 bases, J lost 2 bases, and 5 bases stayed unmatched. The chain's CDR3 is CASSQDTSGFTYEQYF. CDR3 DNA: TGTGCCAGCAGCCAAGATACTAGCGGGTTCACCTACGAGCAGTACTTC.

The rearrangement uses TRBV30 and TRBJ1-6; no clear D gene. Germline values: CDR1 GTSNPN, CDR2 SVGIG (reference sequence). The CDR3 contains 15 residues. Trimming removed 2 bases from V and 10 bases from J, with 18 bases in between. The DNA for the CDR3 is TGTGCCTGGAGTCGGGCTGGGCAAAGGAGGTCACCCCTCCACTTT. It is translated as CAWSRAGQRRSPLHF.

The V call is TRBV5-6, the J call TRBJ2-3, with TRBD1 matching 7 bases. From germline, CDR1 is SGHDT and CDR2 YYEEEE. With V trimmed by 0 bases and J by 7 bases, 11 bases remained unmatched. The length of the CDR3 is 16 residues. CDR3 nucleotide sequence: TGTGCCAGCAGCTTGGAGGTGCCAGGGGGTTGGAATACGCAGTATTTT. Its translation is CASSLEVPGGWNTQYF.

The V gene is TRBV6-1, the J gene TRBJ1-4; TRBD1 agrees at 7 bases. J gave up 6 bases and V 2 bases, and 6 bases lay outside the gene matches. CDR3 length: 15 residues. From germline, CDR1 is MNHNS and CDR2 SASEGT. The CDR3 here is CASSESTGTDEKLFF. The CDR3 DNA is TGTGCCAGCAGTGAATCGACCGGGACAGATGAAAAACTGTTTTTT.

V is TRBV19 and J is TRBJ1-5; 7 nucleotides agree with TRBD1. Germline values: CDR1 LNHDA, CDR2 SQIVND (reference sequence). The CDR3 contains 15 residues. Trimming at V came to 6 bases and at J to 3 bases, leaving 8 bases not matched to a gene. The CDR3 DNA reads as TGTGCCAGTAGAATCTCGACAGGGAACAATCAGCCCCAGCATTTT. Translated: CASRISTGNNQPQHF.

This clone is a singleton in its sample. The chain uses TRBV30 and TRBJ1-1, with D perhaps matching TRBD1 (6 bases). Germline V gene lookup returns CDR1 GTSNPN and CDR2 SVGIG (reference sequence). This CDR3 has 11 residues. Trimming removed 2 bases at V and 6 bases at J, with 7 bases between. CDR3 in DNA: TGTGCCTGGAGTTGGACAGCTGAAGCTTTCTTT. The encoded protein is CAWSWTAEAFF.

This chain links TRBV6-6 with TRBJ2-5; 7 nucleotides align to TRBD1. This CDR3 contains 13 residues. Germline-derived CDR1 and CDR2 are MNHNY and SVGAGI (reference sequence). V shed 8 bases and J 2 bases; nucleotides not matched to a gene: 5. Here the CDR3 reads CASEGQAQETQYF. CDR3 sequence (DNA): TGTGCCAGCGAAGGACAGGCGCAAGAGACCCAGTACTTC.

The chain is built from TRBV4-2 and TRBJ2-5; the D is unclear. The V gene's germline CDR1 is LGHNA and CDR2 YNFKEQ. CDR3 length: 15 amino acids. Between the trimmed V and J ends, which lost 1 base and 8 bases, there was a span of 17 bases. DNA of the CDR3: TGTGCCAGCAGCCAAGTGGGTGGAGAAGAGAATACCCAGTACTTC. It encodes CASSQVGGEENTQYF.

This chain links TRBV9 with TRBJ2-1, with 10 bases fitting TRBD2. J gave up 2 bases and V 0 bases, and 2 bases lay outside the gene matches. From germline, CDR1 is SGDLS and CDR2 YYNGEE. This CDR3 has 16 amino acids. The DNA for the CDR3 is TGTGCCAGCAGCGTAGGGACTAGCGGAGCCTACAATGAGCAGTTCTTC. This codes for CASSVGTSGAYNEQFF.

The chain recombines TRBV5-6 with TRBJ1-2, with 10 bases identical to TRBD1. The germline V gene has CDR1 SGHDT and CDR2 YYEEEE. The CDR3 totals 16 residues. J lost 4 bases, V lost 0 bases, and 6 bases had no gene match. This chain's CDR3 is CASSLGDRGRVYGYTF. CDR3 bases: TGTGCCAGCAGCTTGGGGGACAGGGGAAGGGTCTATGGCTACACCTTC.

This clone was seen only once. At the DNA level, this CDR3 is encoded by other sequences in the same sample as well. V gene TRBV28 combines with J gene TRBJ2-3; 10 bases are shared with TRBD2. Germline CDR1 is MDHEN and CDR2 is SYDVKM. The CDR3 spans 16 residues. With V trimmed by 3 bases and J by 5 bases, 8 bases remained unmatched. This chain's CDR3 is CASSLLAGAVGDTQYF. The DNA of the CDR3 is TGTGCCAGCAGTTTGCTAGCGGGAGCCGTTGGAGATACGCAGTATTTT.

This clone was recorded a few times. The chain joins TRBV27 to TRBJ1-5; D is unresolved. V gave up 6 bases and J gave up 2 bases, with 11 bases separating them. The CDR3 is made up of 14 amino acids. Germline V gives CDR1 MNHEY, CDR2 SMNVEV (reference sequence). This CDR3 is CASRSDRGNQPQHF. The CDR3 nucleotides are TGTGCCAGCAGAAGCGATAGGGGCAATCAGCCCCAGCATTTT.

This clone showed up just a few times. The chain has TRBV19 and TRBJ1-3, with 7 positions matching TRBD1. CDR3 size: 14 residues. CDR1 and CDR2 from the germline V gene are LNHDA and SQIVND (reference sequence). With V trimmed by 6 bases and J by 4 bases, 6 bases remained unmatched. CDR3 DNA sequence: TGTGCCAGTAGAGAGACAGGGCTGGGAAACACCATATATTTT. It specifies CASRETGLGNTIYF.

This clone was observed a few times. The chain combines TRBV28 with TRBJ1-5; 10 bases match TRBD1. Germline lookup yields CDR1 MDHEN and CDR2 SYDVKM. The CDR3 loop spans 15 amino acids. J was trimmed by 3 bases and V by 7 bases; bases with no gene match: 6. The CDR3 sequence: CASTKTGGSNQPQHF. The CDR3 DNA is TGTGCCAGCACTAAGACAGGGGGCTCCAATCAGCCCCAGCATTTT.

In DNA, the CDR3 is TGTGCCAGCAGCCAAGGAGTACGGGCGGAGACCCAGTACTTC. It translates to CASSQGVRAETQYF. This rearrangement joins TRBV3-1 (or the pseudogene TRBV3-2) to TRBJ2-5; no firm D call. The CDR3 length is 14 residues. Trimming took 1 base from V and 5 from J, leaving 11 bases between them. The germline V gene encodes CDR1 LGHDT and CDR2 YNNKEL (reference sequence).

V gene TRBV6-5 combines with J gene TRBJ1-2; D is ambiguous. Per the germline V gene, CDR1 is MNHEY and CDR2 is SVGAGI. This CDR3 has 13 residues. V was clipped by 2 bases and J by 4 bases, with 8 bases between them. CDR3 coding DNA: TGTGCCAGCAGTTACACGGCTTCCTATGGCTACACCTTC. Translation: CASSYTASYGYTF.

The rearrangement uses TRBV12-3 or TRBV12-4 and TRBJ2-3, with a possible D match to TRBD2 (5 bases). This CDR3 region has 13 residues. With 7 bases removed from V and 2 bases from J, the gap between germline ends came to 10 bases. For the CDR3, the DNA is TGTGCCAGCAAGACGGGAATCACAGATACGCAGTATTTT. This encodes CASKTGITDTQYF.

The genes are TRBV7-8 and TRBJ2-1; possibly TRBD1 for D (5 bases). The V end lost 1 base, the J end lost 6 bases, and 25 bases lay between the germline ends. Germline assignment: CDR1 SGHVS and CDR2 FQNEAQ. This CDR3 has 19 amino acids. The CDR3 nucleotides read TGTGCCAGCAGCTTAGTGTTTAGCTCCGCAGGGCATTTTCCCAATGAGCAGTTCTTC. Its protein is CASSLVFSSAGHFPNEQFF.

V is TRBV11-2 and J is TRBJ2-5; D is possibly TRBD1 (6 bases). The CDR3 consists of 16 residues. The V gene lost 0 bases and the J gene lost 7 bases, with 18 bases spanning the gap. Germline assignment: CDR1 SGHAT and CDR2 FQNNGV. Here the CDR3 DNA reads TGTGCCAGCAGCTTAGAAGCCAGGGGTAGACAGGTGACCCAGTACTTC. This gives the protein CASSLEARGRQVTQYF.

The table lists this clone with a few counts. This chain links TRBV19 with TRBJ1-6, with D unclear. Germline-derived CDR1 and CDR2 are LNHDA and SQIVND (reference sequence). This CDR3 contains 14 residues. Trimming pared 3 bases from V and 6 bases from J, leaving 9 bases between. In DNA, the CDR3 is TGTGCCAGTAGTATTACAATGGGTAATTCACCCCTCCACTTT. Residues: CASSITMGNSPLHF. Filled out from reference TRBV19 and TRBJ1-6, the complete variable domain reads DGGITQSPKYLFRKEGQNVTLSCEQNLNHDAMYWYRQDPGQGLRLIYYSQIVNDFQKGDIAEGYSVSREKKESFPLTVTSAQKNPTAFYLCASSITMGNSPLHFGNGTRLTVT.